A single sample gave rise to the 24 T cell receptor beta chains below, sequenced in a study of T cells in Graves' hyperthyroidism and ophthalmopathy. Amplification yielded TCR beta CDR3 regions, with RNA transcripts as the source. With the HTBI primer set, the TCR CDR3 went through a first round of RT-PCR. TCRdb used MiXCR to reprocess the multiplex PCR reads, holding one entry per CDR3 protein. This table holds more than 300,000 distinct CDR3 sequences, around 13% found once. The sequenced material came from blood. The source is a young woman with Graves' hyperthyroidism.

For this clonotype: A much larger clone sits a single nucleotide away, making a read error possible. The DNA for the CDR3 is TGTGCCAGCAGGGGATGGGGAGAGGGAAAACTGTTTTTT. Translation: CASRGWGEGKLFF. The chain employs TRBV6-2 or TRBV6-3 and TRBJ1-4; D is unresolved. Trimming pared 6 bases from V and 10 bases from J, leaving 15 bases between. CDR3 length: 13 amino acids. Germline lookup yields CDR1 MNHEY and CDR2 SVGEGT.

This clonotype was seen ten or more times. The J gene is TRBJ2-3, the V gene TRBV9; no definite D call. Germline CDR1 reads SGDLS; CDR2 reads YYNGEE. The V gene lost 4 bases and the J gene lost 2 bases, with 14 bases spanning the gap. CDR3 size: 15 residues. In DNA form, the CDR3 reads TGTGCCAGCAGCCCAACCCACGACCCCACAGATACGCAGTATTTT. Its translation is CASSPTHDPTDTQYF.

The chain joins TRBV27 to TRBJ2-5; 8 bases map to TRBD1. CDR1 and CDR2 from the germline V gene are MNHEY and SMNVEV (reference sequence). Unmatched junction bases numbered 7, after V lost 3 bases and J lost 4 bases. The CDR3 sequence is 15 residues long. This CDR3 reads CASSFQTGARETQYF. In DNA, the CDR3 is TGTGCCAGCAGTTTCCAGACAGGGGCCCGAGAGACCCAGTACTTC.

The sample holds many counts of this clonotype. The genes are TRBV6-1 and TRBJ2-2, with TRBD2 matching 9 bases. Germline assignment: CDR1 MNHNS and CDR2 SASEGT. This CDR3 spans 18 amino acids. Trimming took 3 bases from V and 0 from J; bases not matched to a gene: 8. DNA of the CDR3: TGTGCCAGCAGTGAGATTGGCGGGAGGGCGGCGAACACCGGGGAGCTGTTTTTT. It is translated as CASSEIGGRAANTGELFF.

This clonotype was seen ten or more times. The chain recombines TRBV20-1 with TRBJ1-4; D remains unclear. V was shortened by 5 bases and J by 3 bases, with 10 bases between the two germline ends. This CDR3 has 13 amino acids. Germline values: CDR1 DFQATT, CDR2 SNEGSKA (reference sequence). CDR3 sequence: CSALKDPNEKLFF. In DNA form, the CDR3 reads TGCAGTGCTCTAAAGGACCCTAATGAAAAACTGTTTTTT.

This clonotype was observed at least ten times. The chain is built from TRBV27 and TRBJ2-3; 9 nucleotides line up with TRBD2. Germline CDR1 and CDR2: MNHEY and SMNVEV (reference sequence). V was clipped by 6 bases and J by 3 bases; unmatched bases: 10. The CDR3 length is 16 residues. The CDR3 loop is CASSSPRLAATDTQYF. CDR3 in DNA: TGTGCCAGCAGCTCCCCCCGACTAGCGGCGACAGATACGCAGTATTTT.

This clonotype was seen repeatedly, ten times or more. This chain uses TRBV28 with TRBJ2-7; D could derive from TRBD1 or TRBD2 (5 bases each). Germline CDR1 MDHEN, CDR2 SYDVKM. The CDR3 contains 17 residues. V was trimmed by 3 bases and J by 1 base, leaving 19 bases between them. The CDR3 is CASSLPTGPLSSYEQYF. In nucleotides, the CDR3 is TGTGCCAGCAGTTTGCCCACGGGACCACTATCATCCTACGAGCAGTACTTC.

The genes are TRBV6-1 and TRBJ2-1, with TRBD1 matching over 8 bases. Unmatched junction bases numbered 8, after V lost 6 bases and J lost 4 bases. CDR1 is MNHNS and CDR2 is SASEGT in the germline V gene. The CDR3 consists of 15 residues. The CDR3 loop reads CASSPRDRLYNEQFF. Here the CDR3 DNA reads TGTGCCAGCAGCCCCCGGGACAGGTTGTACAATGAGCAGTTCTTC.

With regard to this clonotype: It may be a read error: a sequence one base away is much more abundant. The J gene is TRBJ1-3, the V gene TRBV28; D is uncertain. V lost 3 bases and J 0 bases, leaving 15 bases between the germline ends. The germline CDR1 and CDR2 sequences are MDHEN and SYDVKM. The CDR3 runs to 17 residues. CDR3: CASSFPRSSLSGNTIYF. As DNA, the CDR3 is TGTGCCAGCAGTTTTCCCCGGAGCAGCCTCTCTGGAAACACCATATATTTT.

There are many counts of this clonotype. The rearrangement links TRBV6-1 to TRBJ1-5, with TRBD1 identical over 8 bases. The length of the CDR3 is 14 residues. J lost 6 bases, V lost 5 bases, and 6 bases had no gene match. Germline CDR1 and CDR2: MNHNS and SASEGT. CDR3 protein: CASSLDRVGQPQHF. As DNA, the CDR3 is TGTGCCAGCAGTTTGGACAGGGTCGGTCAGCCCCAGCATTTT.

In its sample, this clonotype was seen many times. The chain has TRBV28 and TRBJ1-2; D possibly corresponds to TRBD1 (5 bases). The CDR3 consists of 14 residues. The germline V and J ends were trimmed by 3 bases and 4 bases, with 12 bases remaining between them. The germline V gene has CDR1 MDHEN and CDR2 SYDVKM. The DNA of the CDR3 is TGTGCCAGCAGTTTGGAACCAGGGACCTATGGCTACACCTTC. Encoded protein: CASSLEPGTYGYTF.

V is TRBV30 and J is TRBJ2-1; 9 bases fit TRBD2. This CDR3 contains 12 residues. V lost 4 bases and J lost 8; bases outside the gene matches: 3. Germline CDR1 reads GTSNPN; CDR2 reads SVGIG (reference sequence). This CDR3 reads CAWNLAGDEQFF. CDR3 nucleotides: TGTGCCTGGAATTTAGCGGGAGATGAGCAGTTCTTC.

This clonotype was seen a few times. The rearrangement uses TRBV19 and TRBJ2-5; perhaps D is TRBD1 or TRBD2 (7 bases each). The CDR3 loop spans 19 amino acids. The germline gives CDR1 LNHDA, CDR2 SQIVND (reference sequence). The germline V and J ends were trimmed by 0 bases and 1 base, with 21 bases remaining between them. The CDR3 DNA sequence: TGTGCCAGTAGTATAGATCGGACAGGTTCCGGGACTATCCAAGAGACCCAGTACTTC. Its protein product is CASSIDRTGSGTIQETQYF.

This clonotype was counted once. The chain uses TRBV12-3 or TRBV12-4 and TRBJ2-2; TRBD2 is a possible D gene (6 bases). Between the trimmed V and J ends, which lost 4 bases and 6 bases, there was a span of 12 bases. This CDR3 comprises 14 residues. The DNA of the CDR3 is TGTGCCAGCAGTTCGGGGGTGGGGGCCGGGGAGCTGTTTTTT. Protein: CASSSGVGAGELFF.

There are many counts of this clonotype. The V and J genes are TRBV28 and TRBJ2-7; TRBD1 matches 8 bases. Germline V gene sequence: CDR1 MDHEN, CDR2 SYDVKM. J lost 9 bases, V lost 0 bases, and 10 bases had no gene match. The CDR3 length is 15 residues. The CDR3 DNA reads TGTGCCAGCAGTTTATGGGGGAAAGACAGGGGCGTGCAGTACTTC. Its protein is CASSLWGKDRGVQYF.

This clonotype occurred a few times. The rearrangement joins TRBV7-8 to TRBJ2-2; 11 bases agree with TRBD2. The CDR3 runs to 19 residues. Germline trimming cut 2 bases from V and 4 bases from J; bases unmatched to any gene: 12. Germline CDR1 reads SGHVS; CDR2 reads FQNEAQ. The CDR3 coding sequence is TGTGCCAGCAGCTTACTCGGGGGACTAGCGGCAGCGAGCACCGGGGAGCTGTTTTTT. This encodes CASSLLGGLAAASTGELFF.

The V call is TRBV6-2 or TRBV6-3, the J call TRBJ2-3, with D possibly being TRBD1 or TRBD2 (5 bases each). The CDR3 loop spans 20 amino acids. V was cut by 6 bases and J by 5 bases, with 33 bases left in between. Per germline, CDR1 MNHEY and CDR2 SVGEGT. DNA of the CDR3: TGTGCCAGCAGCTACCCCCTGACTGAAGTGGCTCGAGGGGTGTTAGATACGCAGTATTTT. Amino acids: CASSYPLTEVARGVLDTQYF.

This clonotype was observed many times. The rearrangement uses TRBV28 and TRBJ2-1, with D perhaps TRBD2 (6 bases). This CDR3 spans 14 amino acids. CDR1 MDHEN and CDR2 SYDVKM come from the germline V gene. V shed 3 bases and J shed 7 bases, with 13 bases lying between them. CDR3 coding DNA: TGTGCCAGCAGTTTTACGGGAGAAAAGAATGAGCAGTTCTTC. Protein: CASSFTGEKNEQFF.

This clonotype was counted a few times. The V gene is TRBV20-1, the J gene TRBJ2-1, with 9 bases fitting TRBD2. The junction had 9 bases not matched to a gene; V was cut back by 1 base and J by 8 bases. Germline V gene sequence: CDR1 DFQATT, CDR2 SNEGSKA (reference sequence). This CDR3 has 15 residues. The CDR3 sequence: CSARAASGNHDEQFF. In DNA form, the CDR3 reads TGCAGTGCTAGAGCCGCTAGCGGGAACCACGATGAGCAGTTCTTC.

This chain connects TRBV11-2 to TRBJ2-1; 8 positions agree with TRBD2. Germline V CDR1 and CDR2: SGHAT, FQNNGV. V lost 4 bases and J lost 4; bases outside the gene matches: 12. CDR3 size: 17 residues. The CDR3 bases are TGTGCCAGCAGCTATGGGTTCGGCGGGAGGCATTACAATGAGCAGTTCTTC. Translation gives CASSYGFGGRHYNEQFF.

This clonotype occurred many times. The rearrangement links TRBV7-2 to TRBJ1-5; 8 bases match TRBD1. Germline assignment: CDR1 SGHTA and CDR2 FQGNSA. This CDR3 has 17 amino acids. With V trimmed by 1 base and J by 3 bases, 8 bases remained unmatched. The chain's CDR3 is CASSLEHTGGANQPQHF. CDR3 DNA sequence: TGTGCCAGCAGCTTAGAGCATACAGGGGGAGCCAATCAGCCCCAGCATTTT. The variable domain in full, completed from reference TRBV7-2 and TRBJ1-5, reads GAGVSQSPSNKVTEKGKDVELRCDPISGHTALYWYRQSLGQGLEFLIYFQGNSAPDKSGLPSDRFSAERTGGSVSTLTIQRTQQEDSAVYLCASSLEHTGGANQPQHFGDGTRLSIL.

This clonotype was seen many times. The rearrangement links TRBV2 to TRBJ1-4; D not certain. This CDR3 spans 14 amino acids. V dropped 5 bases and J dropped 0 bases, with 7 bases sitting between them. In germline, CDR1 is SNHLY, CDR2 FYNNEI. The CDR3 DNA is TGTGCCAGCAGTCCCCAGACAACTAATGAAAAACTGTTTTTT. It codes for CASSPQTTNEKLFF. Using reference TRBV2 and TRBJ1-4 for the parts outside the CDR3, the full variable domain is EPEVTQTPSHQVTQMGQEVILRCVPISNHLYFYWYRQILGQKVEFLVSFYNNEISEKSEIFDDQFSVERPDGSNFTLKIRSTKLEDSAMYFCASSPQTTNEKLFFGSGTQLSVL.

The CDR3 region is CASSAGNLYQFF. CDR3 coding DNA: TGTGCCAGCAGTGCAGGCAACCTCTACCAGTTCTTC. The chain links TRBV25-1 to TRBJ2-1; D gene uncertain. Deletions cut 4 bases from V and 13 bases from J, with 14 bases between. The CDR3 has 12 residues. Germline loops: CDR1 MGHDK, CDR2 SYGVNS.

This clonotype was observed at least ten times. The V call is TRBV11-2, the J call TRBJ2-2, with 11 bases fitting TRBD2. In germline, CDR1 is SGHAT, CDR2 FQNNGV. The CDR3 is 23 residues long. V lost 3 bases and J lost 0; bases outside the gene matches: 21. CDR3 coding DNA: TGTGCCAGCAGCTTGAAAACCGGAGGGACTAGCGGACCGCCCTTCCCGAACACCGGGGAGCTGTTTTTT. Its protein product is CASSLKTGGTSGPPFPNTGELFF. The variable domain in full, completed from reference TRBV11-2 and TRBJ2-2, reads EAGVAQSPRYKIIEKRQSVAFWCNPISGHATLYWYQQILGQGPKLLIQFQNNGVVDDSQLPKDRFSAERLKGVDSTLKIQPAKLEDSAVYLCASSLKTGGTSGPPFPNTGELFFGEGSRLTVL.